This TCR beta chain was captured by sequencing in a study of OX40 agonist ivuxolimab in advanced cancers. For context, the study as a whole: Ivuxolimab was a fully human IgG2 agonistic monoclonal antibody targeting the costimulatory receptor OX40 (CD134). Intravenous ivuxolimab was administered to patients every 2 weeks at six dose levels: 0.01, 0.1, 0.3, 1.5, 3 and 10 mg/kg. Of the approximately 50 patients in dose escalation, around 19 had hepatocellular carcinoma, around 15 had melanoma, 9 had renal cell carcinoma and 9 had head and neck cancer. The dose-escalation cohort was about 87% male with a mean age of around 64 years, ranging from about 23 to 85. Patients were allowed to have had prior anti-PD-1, anti-PD-L1 or anti-CTLA-4 therapy, and around 41% of the dose-escalation patients had previously received checkpoint inhibitors. Partial responses occurred in three dose-escalation patients, of whom one had hepatocellular carcinoma and two had cutaneous melanoma. Peripheral TCRbeta sequencing aimed to test whether ivuxolimab altered TCR sequence diversity and caused clonal T-cell expansion. The paper describes the monotherapy dose-escalation part (N ≈ 49 patients) of the phase I trial of ivuxolimab. Overall study results and their limits: After ivuxolimab, more expanded clones were found on average in CD8+ T cells than in CD4+ T cells. Partial responders in the 0.1-3.0 mg/kg groups had among the lowest normalized peripheral clonal expansion, especially among CD8+ T cells. Low levels of normalized T-cell clonal expansion were also seen in some patients who did not respond. At doses of 0.1 to 3.0 mg/kg, clonal expansion of both CD4+ and CD8+ T cells in blood was seen between baseline and week 6. Antigen specificity was not determined for the clonally expanded peripheral T cells.

The trial excluded patients who had a history of autoimmune disease or who were on systemic immunosuppression. Peripheral blood for TCR sequencing was drawn from every dose cohort at baseline, at cycle 4 day 1 and at cycle 7 day 1. Samples came from an open-label, multicenter, first-in-human phase I dose-escalation trial of ivuxolimab. Adults with locally advanced or metastatic melanoma, renal cell, hepatocellular, or head and neck squamous cell carcinoma were enrolled in the trial. CD4+ and CD8+ T cells were sorted separately from peripheral blood before TCR sequencing. Genomic DNA was isolated from the sorted cells so that the TCRbeta CDR3 region could be sequenced. The immunoSEQ Assay was used for sequencing of TCRbeta CDR3 regions. The clones in this table, taken by TCRdb from immuneACCESS, are in-frame only. Not every clone is retained; where verified, under half of the shortfall comes from an unresolved V gene, and the cause of the rest is unknown. This sample is represented by roughly 62,000 clones; roughly 84% of them were singletons. The top ten clonotypes cover 4.7% of the sample.

A word on this clone: Its antigen has not been determined. Base quality data are lacking; no much larger clone is found one base away.

The source of this sequence is an adult with an advanced solid tumor such as melanoma, head and neck, liver or kidney cancer. Sample: CD4+ or CD8+ T cells sorted from blood, taken in a trial of the OX40 agonist ivuxolimab.

The DNA sequence is given as TGTGCCAGCAGCTTGGACAGGCAAGAGACCCAGTACTTC. Translated, it gives CASSLDRQETQYF. The sequence is built from TRBV7-3 and TRBJ2-5; 7 bases in between match TRBD1. The junction shows trimming of 3 bases on V and 2 bases on J, and the gene matches do not reach 0 bases of it. Based on the germline V gene, the CDR1 and CDR2 sequences are SGHTA and FQGTGA. There are 13 amino acids in the CDR3, from cysteine to phenylalanine inclusive. Solely the CDR3 DNA is kept, with 39 bases framed from the first base.